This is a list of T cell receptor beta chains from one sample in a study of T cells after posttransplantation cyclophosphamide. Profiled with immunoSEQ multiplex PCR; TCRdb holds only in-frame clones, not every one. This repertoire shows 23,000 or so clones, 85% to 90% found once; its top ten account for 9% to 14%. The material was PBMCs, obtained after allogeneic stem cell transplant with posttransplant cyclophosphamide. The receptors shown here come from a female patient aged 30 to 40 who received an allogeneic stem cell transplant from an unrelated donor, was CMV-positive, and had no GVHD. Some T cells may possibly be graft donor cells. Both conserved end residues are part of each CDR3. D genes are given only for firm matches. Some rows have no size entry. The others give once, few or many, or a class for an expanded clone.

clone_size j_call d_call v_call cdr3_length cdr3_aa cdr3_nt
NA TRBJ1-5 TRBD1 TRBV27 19 CASSSSSTGVGGWNQPQHF TGTGCCAGCAGTTCATCGTCCACAGGGGTAGGAGGTTGGAATCAGCCCCAGCATTTT
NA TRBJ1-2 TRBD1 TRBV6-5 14 CASSRDRGGYGYTF TGTGCCAGCAGTAGGGACAGAGGAGGCTATGGCTACACCTTC
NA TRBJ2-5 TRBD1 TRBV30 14 CAWDTDRGRETQYF TGTGCCTGGGACACGGACAGGGGGCGAGAGACCCAGTACTTC
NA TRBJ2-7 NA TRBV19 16 CASSPRQVVIPYEQYF TGTGCCAGTAGTCCTCGACAGGTGGTGATACCCTACGAGCAGTACTTC
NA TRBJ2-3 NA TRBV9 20 CASSVEIAGAPPSSTDTQYF TGTGCCAGCAGCGTAGAAATTGCGGGGGCCCCTCCTTCTAGCACAGATACGCAGTATTTT
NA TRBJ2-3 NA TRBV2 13 CASRHGVADTQYF TGTGCCAGCAGGCACGGGGTTGCAGATACGCAGTATTTT
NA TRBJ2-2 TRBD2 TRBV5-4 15 CASTSGGMNTGELFF TGTGCCAGCACAAGCGGGGGGATGAACACCGGGGAGCTGTTTTTT
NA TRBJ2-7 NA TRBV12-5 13 CASVPPGVLEQYF TGTGCTAGTGTCCCCCCCGGGGTTTTAGAGCAGTACTTC
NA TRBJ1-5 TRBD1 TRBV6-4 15 CASSGQGDSNQPQHF TGTGCCAGCAGTGGACAGGGGGATAGCAATCAGCCCCAGCATTTT
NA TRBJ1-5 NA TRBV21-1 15 CASSKEPGRKQPQHF TGTGCCAGCAGCAAAGAGCCGGGTCGGAAACAGCCCCAGCATTTT
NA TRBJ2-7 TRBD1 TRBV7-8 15 CASSPDRGLSYEQYF TGTGCCAGCAGCCCTGACAGGGGGCTCTCCTACGAGCAGTACTTC
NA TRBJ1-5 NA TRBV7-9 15 CASSKGGDFNQPQHF TGTGCCAGCAGCAAAGGAGGGGATTTCAATCAGCCCCAGCATTTT
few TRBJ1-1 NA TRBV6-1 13 CASRRPSGTEAFF TGTGCCAGCAGGAGACCAAGCGGCACTGAAGCTTTCTTT
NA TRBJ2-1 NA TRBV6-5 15 CASSTDSFAYNEQFF TGTGCCAGCAGTACCGACAGTTTTGCCTACAATGAGCAGTTCTTC
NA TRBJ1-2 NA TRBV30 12 CAWGGVFYGYTF TGTGCCTGGGGGGGGGTTTTCTATGGCTACACCTTC